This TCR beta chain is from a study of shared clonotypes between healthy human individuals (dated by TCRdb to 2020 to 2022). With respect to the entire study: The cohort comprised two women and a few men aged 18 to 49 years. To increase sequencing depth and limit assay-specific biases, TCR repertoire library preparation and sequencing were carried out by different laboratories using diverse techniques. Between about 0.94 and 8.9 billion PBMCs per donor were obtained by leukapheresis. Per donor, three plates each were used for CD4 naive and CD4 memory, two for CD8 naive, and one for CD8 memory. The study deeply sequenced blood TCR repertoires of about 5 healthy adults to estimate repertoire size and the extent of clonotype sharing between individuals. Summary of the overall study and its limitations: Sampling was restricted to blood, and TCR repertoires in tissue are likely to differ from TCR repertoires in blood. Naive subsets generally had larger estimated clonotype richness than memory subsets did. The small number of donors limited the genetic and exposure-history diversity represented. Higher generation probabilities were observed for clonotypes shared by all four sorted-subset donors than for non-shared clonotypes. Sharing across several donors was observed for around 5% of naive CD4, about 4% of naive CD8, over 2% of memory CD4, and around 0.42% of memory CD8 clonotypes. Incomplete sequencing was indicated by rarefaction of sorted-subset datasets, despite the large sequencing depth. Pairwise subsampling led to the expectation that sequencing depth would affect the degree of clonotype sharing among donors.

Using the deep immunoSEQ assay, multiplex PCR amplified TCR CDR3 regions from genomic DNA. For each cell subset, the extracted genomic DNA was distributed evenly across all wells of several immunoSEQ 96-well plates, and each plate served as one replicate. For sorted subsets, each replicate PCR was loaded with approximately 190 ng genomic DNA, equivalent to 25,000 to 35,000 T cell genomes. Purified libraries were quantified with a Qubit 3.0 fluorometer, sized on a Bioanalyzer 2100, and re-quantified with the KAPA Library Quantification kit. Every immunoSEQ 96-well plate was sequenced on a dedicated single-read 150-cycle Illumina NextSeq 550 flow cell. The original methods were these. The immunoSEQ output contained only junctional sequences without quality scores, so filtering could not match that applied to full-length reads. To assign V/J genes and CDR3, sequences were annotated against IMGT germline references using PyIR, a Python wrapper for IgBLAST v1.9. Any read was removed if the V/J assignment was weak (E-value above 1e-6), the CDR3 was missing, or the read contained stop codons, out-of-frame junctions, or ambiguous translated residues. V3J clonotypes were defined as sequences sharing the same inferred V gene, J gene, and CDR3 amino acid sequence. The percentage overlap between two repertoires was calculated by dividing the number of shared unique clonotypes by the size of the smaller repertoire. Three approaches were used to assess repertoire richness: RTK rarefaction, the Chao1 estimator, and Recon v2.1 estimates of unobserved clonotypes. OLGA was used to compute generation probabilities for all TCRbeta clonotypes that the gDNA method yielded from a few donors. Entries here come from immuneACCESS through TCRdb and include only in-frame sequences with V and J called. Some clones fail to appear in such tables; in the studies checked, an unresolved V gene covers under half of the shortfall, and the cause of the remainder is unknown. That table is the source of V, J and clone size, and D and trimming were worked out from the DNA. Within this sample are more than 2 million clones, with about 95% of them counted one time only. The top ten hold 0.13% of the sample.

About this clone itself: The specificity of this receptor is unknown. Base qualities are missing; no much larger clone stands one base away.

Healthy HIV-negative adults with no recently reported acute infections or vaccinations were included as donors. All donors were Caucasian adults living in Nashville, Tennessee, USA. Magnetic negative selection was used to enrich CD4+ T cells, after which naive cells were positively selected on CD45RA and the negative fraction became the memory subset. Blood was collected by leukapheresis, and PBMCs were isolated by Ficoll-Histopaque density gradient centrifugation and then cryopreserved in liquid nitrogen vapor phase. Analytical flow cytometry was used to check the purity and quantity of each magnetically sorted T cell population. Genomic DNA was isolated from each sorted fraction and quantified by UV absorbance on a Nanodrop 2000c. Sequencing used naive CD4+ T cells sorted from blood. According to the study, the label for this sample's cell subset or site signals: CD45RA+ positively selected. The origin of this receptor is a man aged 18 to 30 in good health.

The CDR3 loop reads CASSFKGDEQFF. The DNA sequence is as follows: TGTGCCAGCAGCTTTAAAGGCGATGAGCAGTTCTTC. The chain links TRBV7-2 with TRBJ2-1; no D gene is confidently identified. The CDR3 numbers 12 residues from cysteine through phenylalanine. The DNA shown is the 36-base CDR3, in frame from base 1. Relative to germline, V is 3 bases shorter and J is 8 bases shorter, with 8 bases between their ends. The germline V gene supplies CDR1 SGHTA and CDR2 FQGNSA.